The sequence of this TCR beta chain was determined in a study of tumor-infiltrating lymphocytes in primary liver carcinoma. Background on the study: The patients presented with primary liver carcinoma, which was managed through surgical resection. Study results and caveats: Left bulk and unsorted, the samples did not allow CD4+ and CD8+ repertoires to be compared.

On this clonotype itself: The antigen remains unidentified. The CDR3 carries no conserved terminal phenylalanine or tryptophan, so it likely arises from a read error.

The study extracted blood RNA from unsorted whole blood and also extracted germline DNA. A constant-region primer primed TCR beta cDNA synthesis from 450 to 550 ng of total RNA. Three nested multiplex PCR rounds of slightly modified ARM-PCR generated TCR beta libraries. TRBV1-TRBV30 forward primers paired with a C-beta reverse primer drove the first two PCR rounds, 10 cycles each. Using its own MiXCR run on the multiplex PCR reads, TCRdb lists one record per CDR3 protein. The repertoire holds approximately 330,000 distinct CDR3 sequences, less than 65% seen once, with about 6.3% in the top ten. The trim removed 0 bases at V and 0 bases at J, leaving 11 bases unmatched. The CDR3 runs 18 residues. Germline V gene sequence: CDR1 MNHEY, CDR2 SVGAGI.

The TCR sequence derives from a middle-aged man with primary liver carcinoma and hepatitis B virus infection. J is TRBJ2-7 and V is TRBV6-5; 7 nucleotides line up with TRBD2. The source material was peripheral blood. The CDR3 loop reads CASSYSAPRASGSYEQYY. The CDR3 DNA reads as TGTGCCAGCAGTTACTCGGCACCACGGGCTAGCGGCTCCTACGAGCAGTACTAC.